These 12 T cell receptor beta chains share one sample of origin, sequenced in a study of technical replicates of blood from a handful of donors. Method: immunoSEQ multiplex PCR; TCRdb's copy keeps in-frame clones and lacks some. The data hold 45,000 to 55,000 clones, with roughly 94% observed a single time. The specimen was T cells isolated from PBMCs. These receptors all stem from a human donor in good health.

The gene calls are TRBV28 and TRBJ1-5; the match to TRBD1 covers 7 bases. The CDR3 consists of 13 residues. Germline lookup yields CDR1 MDHEN and CDR2 SYDVKM. After removal of 8 bases from V and 3 bases from J, the junction contained 4 bases not matched to a gene. CDR3 DNA sequence: TGTGCCAGCCTCCAGGGGGACAATCAGCCCCAGCATTTT. Translation: CASLQGDNQPQHF. Supplemented by reference TRBV28 and TRBJ1-5, the full variable domain reads DVKVTQSSRYLVKRTGEKVFLECVQDMDHENMFWYRQDPGLGLRLIYFSYDVKMKEKGDIPEGYSVSREKKERFSLILESASTNQTSMYLCASLQGDNQPQHFGDGTRLSIL.

The V and J genes are TRBV11-1 and TRBJ2-7; TRBD2 aligns across 8 bases. The CDR3 totals 13 residues. The ends lost 4 bases at V and 2 bases at J; junction bases unmatched: 1. Germline CDR1 and CDR2: SGHAT and FQDESV (reference sequence). Here the CDR3 DNA reads TGTGCCAGCAGCTGGCGGGGGGCCTACGAGCAGTACTTC. The encoded protein is CASSWRGAYEQYF.

The chain employs TRBV11-2 and TRBJ2-7; tentatively, D is TRBD2 (6 bases). Trimming took off 1 base at V and 6 bases at J, with 16 bases between the two ends. CDR3 length: 15 residues. The germline V gene encodes CDR1 SGHAT and CDR2 FQNNGV. CDR3 sequence: CASSLVAGSGSEQYF. The CDR3 DNA reads as TGTGCCAGCAGCTTAGTCGCGGGATCGGGAAGCGAGCAGTACTTC.

CDR3 residues: CASSPGGYGYTF. CDR3 DNA sequence: TGTGCCAGCAGCCCCGGGGGTTATGGCTACACCTTC. This chain links TRBV11-3 with TRBJ1-2; a weak D match, TRBD1 (5 bases). The CDR3 length is 12 residues. Germline V gene lookup returns CDR1 SGHNT and CDR2 YENEEA. The germline V and J ends were trimmed by 5 bases and 5 bases, with 9 bases remaining between them.

CDR3 residues: CASSSMTAYEQYF. CDR3 sequence (DNA): TGCGCCAGCAGCTCGATGACAGCATACGAGCAGTACTTC. The V gene is TRBV5-1, the J gene TRBJ2-7, with D possibly TRBD1 on 5 matching bases. Germline V CDR1 and CDR2: SGHRS, YFSETQ. Trimming took off 3 bases at V and 4 bases at J, with 11 bases between the two ends. CDR3 length: 13 residues. The variable domain in full, with the rest retrieved from reference TRBV5-1 and TRBJ2-7, is KAGVTQTPRYLIKTRGQQVTLSCSPISGHRSVSWYQQTPGQGLQFLFEYFSETQRNKGNFPGRFSGRQFSNSRSEMNVSTLELGDSALYLCASSSMTAYEQYFGPGTRLTVT.

V gene TRBV9 combines with J gene TRBJ2-1; possible D gene TRBD1, 6 bases. This CDR3 is 16 amino acids long. In germline, CDR1 is SGDLS, CDR2 YYNGEE. Trimming cost V 6 bases and J 6 bases, with 22 bases left between them. The CDR3 region is CASTATTGPTANEQFF. CDR3 in DNA: TGTGCCAGCACCGCGACAACAGGGCCTACCGCCAATGAGCAGTTCTTC.

This clone was seen just once. The V and J genes are TRBV5-1 and TRBJ1-2; D is uncertain. The V and J ends lost 1 base and 4 bases respectively, with 14 bases between them. CDR3 length: 15 amino acids. From germline, CDR1 is SGHRS and CDR2 YFSETQ. CDR3 bases: TGCGCCAGCAGCTTGAGTGGGGAGGCTAGCTATGGCTACACCTTC. It codes for CASSLSGEASYGYTF.

The rearrangement links TRBV7-8 to TRBJ1-4, with D hard to call. The CDR3 totals 14 residues. V was trimmed by 4 bases and J by 6 bases, leaving 12 bases between them. Germline assignment: CDR1 SGHVS and CDR2 FQNEAQ. In DNA form, the CDR3 reads TGTGCCAGCAGCTCAGGACTAGCCCATGAAAAACTGTTTTTT. The encoded protein is CASSSGLAHEKLFF.

The V call is TRBV29-1, the J call TRBJ2-1; 7 positions match TRBD1. CDR3 size: 13 residues. In germline, CDR1 is SQVTM, CDR2 ANQGSEA. J gave up 0 bases and V 7 bases, and 3 bases lay outside the gene matches. The CDR3 DNA reads as TGCAGCGGTGGACAGGACTCCTACAATGAGCAGTTCTTC. It specifies CSGGQDSYNEQFF.

The chain recombines TRBV9 with TRBJ2-4, with 11 bases that match TRBD1. The V segment lost 4 bases and the J segment 10 bases; nucleotides outside the gene matches: 7. The CDR3 runs to 14 residues. CDR1 SGDLS and CDR2 YYNGEE come from the germline V gene. CDR3 in DNA: TGTGCCAGCAGCTCAGGACAGGGGGCTCGGATTCAGTACTTC. It is translated as CASSSGQGARIQYF.

Turning to this clone: One end of the junction fails to match germline, which may point to a read error. The chain combines TRBV5-4 with TRBJ2-7, with 8 bases aligning to TRBD2. Germline values: CDR1 SGHNT, CDR2 YYREEE (reference sequence). The CDR3 loop spans 12 amino acids. In DNA form, the CDR3 reads TGTGCCAGCAGTTCCGGGACTAGAACGGGTGACTTC. Residues: CASSSGTRTGDF.

This chain uses TRBV28 with TRBJ2-2; 12 bases fit TRBD1. Per the germline V gene, CDR1 is MDHEN and CDR2 is SYDVKM. The CDR3 loop spans 14 amino acids. With 8 bases clipped from V and 7 bases from J, the junction kept 5 bases outside the gene matches. The CDR3 bases are TGTGCCAGCTTGGGGACAGGGGGCAACGGGGAGCTGTTTTTT. As protein: CASLGTGGNGELFF.